This record covers a single TCR beta chain. Its antigen specificity is not known. Base qualities are not recorded, but no much larger clone differs from it by a single base. The entry originates in a study of blood T cell repertoires in COVID-19 (dated by TCRdb to about 2020). As for the study more broadly: Samples from collaborators originated in the United States, Italy and Spain and spanned both the acute and convalescent phases of COVID-19. The material from the prospective study consisted of cDNA or gDNA derived from T cells, B-cell-depleted T cells, or PBMCs. The dataset comprised deeply sampled blood TCRbeta repertoires from subjects exposed to, actively infected with, or recovered from COVID-19. The repertoires were released in a freely available public database intended as a resource for research on the immune response to SARS-CoV-2. Samples came from the ongoing ImmuneRACE study (first 160 participants) plus 1,254 subjects from 6 global collaborators. A de-identified subject ID, COVID-19 status, age in years and sex were almost always included in the sample metadata. HLA class I and class II types, where available, came from metadata supplied by the sample provider rather than from assay-based typing. General conclusions and limits of the study: The amount of clinical and demographic metadata varied by source and participant and was provided uncurated.

Participants in the prospective study were aged roughly 18 to 100 years, lived in 20 to 25 United States geographic areas, and enrolled through a virtual design. In the prospective study, cohorts were assigned on the basis of participant-reported clinical history obtained from a screening survey and a study questionnaire. ImmuneRACE Cohort 3 recovered participants were defined by two consecutive negative NP/OP PCR tests, healthcare professional clearance, or symptom resolution. In the prospective study, mobile phlebotomists collected whole blood, serum and a nasopharyngeal or oropharyngeal swab from each participant. Over a roughly 2-month period, participants in the prospective study had the option of providing additional blood draws and questionnaires. Before DNA extraction, blood samples from the prospective study were shipped at room temperature or frozen. V is pared back by 4 bases and J by 2 bases, with 25 bases lying between the germline termini. The CDR3 numbers 19 residues from cysteine through phenylalanine. The only DNA kept is the CDR3, 57 bases in frame from the first base. Sequences LGHDT (CDR1) and YNNKEL (CDR2) are obtained from the germline V gene (reference sequence).

TCRbeta CDR3 regions were amplified from genomic DNA by means of the immunoSEQ Assay, a bias-controlled multiplex PCR. As for the authors' bioinformatics: The number of nucleated cells in each sample was estimated from the amplification of reference gene primers within the assay. To quantify the absolute abundance of each unique TCRbeta CDR3 rearrangement, sequence reads were collapsed and filtered. For each sample, productive Simpson clonality was calculated as the square root of Simpson's diversity index across productive rearrangements. Sourced from immuneACCESS, this table was stored by TCRdb with only in-frame sequences that have V and J called. A share of the clones is absent; for the studies checked, an unresolved V gene accounts for under half, and the remainder has no known explanation. The V and J calls and clone size are taken from that table; D and trimming were inferred from the DNA. A total of over 250,000 clones appear in this sample, about 89% of them only once. 8% to 10% of the sample is taken by the ten largest.

The TCR sequence derives from a man aged 35 to 55 who had recovered from COVID-19. The chain couples TRBV3-1 (or the pseudogene TRBV3-2) to TRBJ2-3, with the identity of the D gene unclear. The sequenced sample was PBMCs or T cells enriched from blood (not recorded which). This receptor carries the CDR3 CASSPIQLRFGSDTDTQYF. The sequenced DNA is TGTGCCAGCAGCCCAATACAATTGAGGTTTGGCAGTGACACAGATACGCAGTATTTT.